The clone carrying this T cell receptor (beta chain) has a count of ten or more. These data are taken from a study of T cells in Graves' hyperthyroidism and ophthalmopathy. TCR beta CDR3 regions were amplified from RNA transcripts. An initial round of RT-PCR targeting the TCR CDR3 relied on the HTBI primer set. TCRdb processed the multiplex PCR reads anew with MiXCR; each CDR3 protein has one entry. The table records over 500,000 distinct CDR3 sequences, about 45% of them present only once. Per the germline V gene, CDR1 is DFQATT and CDR2 is SNEGSKA (reference sequence). J lost 3 bases, V lost 3 bases, and 3 bases had no gene match. The CDR3 is 13 amino acids. On the basis of clinical symptoms, serum thyroxine and TRAb, thyroid ultrasound and orbital computed tomography, diagnoses were made.

This receptor was identified in an adult woman with Graves' disease, either hyperthyroidism or ophthalmopathy (not recorded which). V is TRBV20-1 and J is TRBJ1-2; 8 positions match TRBD1. Sequenced input: peripheral blood or thyroid tissue (not recorded which). As DNA, the CDR3 is TGCAGTGCTAGGACAGGGGTGGACTATGGCTACACCTTC. This encodes CSARTGVDYGYTF.